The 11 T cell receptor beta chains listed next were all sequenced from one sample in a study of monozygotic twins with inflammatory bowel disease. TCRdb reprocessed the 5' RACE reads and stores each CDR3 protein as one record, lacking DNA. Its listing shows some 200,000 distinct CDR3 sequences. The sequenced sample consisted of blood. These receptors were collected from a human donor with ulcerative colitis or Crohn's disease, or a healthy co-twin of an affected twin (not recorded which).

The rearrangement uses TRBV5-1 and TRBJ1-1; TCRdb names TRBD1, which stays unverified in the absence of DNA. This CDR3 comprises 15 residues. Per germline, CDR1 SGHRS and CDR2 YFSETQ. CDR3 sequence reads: CASSLRQGSPTEAFF.

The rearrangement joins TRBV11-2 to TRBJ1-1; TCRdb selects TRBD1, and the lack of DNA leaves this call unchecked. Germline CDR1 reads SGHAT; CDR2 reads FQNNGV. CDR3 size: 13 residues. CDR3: CASKTGGNTEAFF.

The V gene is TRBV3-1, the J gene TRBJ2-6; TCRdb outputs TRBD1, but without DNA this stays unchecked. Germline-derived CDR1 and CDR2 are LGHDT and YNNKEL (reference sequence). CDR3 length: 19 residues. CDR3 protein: CASSRPAGTGSSGANVLTF.

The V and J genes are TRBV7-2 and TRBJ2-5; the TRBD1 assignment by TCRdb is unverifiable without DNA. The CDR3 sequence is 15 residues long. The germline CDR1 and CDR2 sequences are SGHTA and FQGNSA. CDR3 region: CASSSITGVWETQYF.

The CDR3 is CASSWGVREDEQYF. V is TRBV5-6 and J is TRBJ2-7; TCRdb outputs TRBD2, but without DNA this stays unchecked. This CDR3 spans 14 amino acids. Germline values: CDR1 SGHDT, CDR2 YYEEEE.

CDR3 sequence: CASSYPLAGGIADTQYF. The rearrangement uses TRBV6-2 or TRBV6-3 and TRBJ2-3; TCRdb's assignment of TRBD2 cannot be checked, as there is no DNA. The CDR3 spans 17 residues. Germline CDR1 is MNHEY and CDR2 is SVGEGT.

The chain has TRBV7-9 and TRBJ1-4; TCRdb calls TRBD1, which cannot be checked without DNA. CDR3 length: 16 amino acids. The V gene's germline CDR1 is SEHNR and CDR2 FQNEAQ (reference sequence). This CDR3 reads CASSPGPGGAREKLFF.

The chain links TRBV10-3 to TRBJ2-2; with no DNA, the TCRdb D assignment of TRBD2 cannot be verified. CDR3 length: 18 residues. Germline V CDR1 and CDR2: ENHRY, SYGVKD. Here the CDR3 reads CAISEFAGQVPNTGELFF.

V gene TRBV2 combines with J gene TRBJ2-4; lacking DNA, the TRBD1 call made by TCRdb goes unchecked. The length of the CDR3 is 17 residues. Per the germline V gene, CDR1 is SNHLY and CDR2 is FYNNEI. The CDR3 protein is CASSEAGDSRLKNIQYF.

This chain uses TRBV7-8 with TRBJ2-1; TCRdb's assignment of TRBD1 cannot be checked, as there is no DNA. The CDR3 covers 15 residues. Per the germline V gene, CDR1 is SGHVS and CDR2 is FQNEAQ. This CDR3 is CASSFRGQVYNEQFF.

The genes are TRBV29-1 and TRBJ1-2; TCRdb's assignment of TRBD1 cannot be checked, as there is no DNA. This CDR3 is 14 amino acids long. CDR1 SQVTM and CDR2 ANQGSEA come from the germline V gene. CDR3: CSVEDRDRVKGYTF. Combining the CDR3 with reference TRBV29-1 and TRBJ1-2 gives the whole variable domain SAVISQKPSRDICQRGTSLTIQCQVDSQVTMMFWYRQQPGQSLTLIATANQGSEATYESGFVIDKFPISRPNLTFSTLTVSNMSPEDSSIYLCSVEDRDRVKGYTFGSGTRLTVV.